The present T cell receptor (beta chain) was sequenced within a study of early T cells in non-severe SARS-CoV-2 infection. The V and J ends lost 4 bases and 2 bases respectively, with 8 bases between them. Germline-derived CDR1 and CDR2 are MDHEN and SYDVKM. The CDR3 loop spans 13 amino acids. MiXCR, applied by TCRdb to the 5' RACE reads, yields one record per CDR3 protein. The sample carries about 63,000 distinct CDR3 sequences, about an eighth recorded once. The clonotype comes from an adult who was a healthcare worker with PCR-confirmed SARS-CoV-2 infection or an uninfected control (not recorded which). The material sequenced was whole blood. The chain employs TRBV28 and TRBJ2-5; D gene uncertain. CDR3 bases: TGTGCCAGCAGTTCGGCCGGTCAAGAGACCCAGTACTTC. Its translation: CASSSAGQETQYF.